This T cell receptor beta chain emerged from a study of T cell repertoires in cytomegalovirus infection. CDR1 and CDR2 (germline): SGHVS, FNYEAQ. The CDR3 runs 16 residues. The V segment lost 5 bases and the J segment 2 bases; nucleotides outside the gene matches: 10. This clonotype was observed at least ten times. The antigen remains undetermined. TCRdb passed the reads through MiXCR, listing each CDR3 protein once. The sample yields 110,000 to 150,000 distinct CDR3 sequences, 25% to 35% seen once. This rearrangement joins TRBV7-6 to TRBJ2-3; 7 nucleotides line up with TRBD2. Specimen: CD8+ T cells from cultured PBMCs, collected from culture after CMV antigen stimulation. The TCR comes from a human donor in good health (CMV status not recorded). Some clones in this sample may be carry-over from other donors' samples. The CDR3 spells CASSPQSGEITDTQYF. CDR3 nucleotide sequence: TGTGCCAGCAGCCCCCAAAGCGGGGAGATCACAGATACGCAGTATTTT.